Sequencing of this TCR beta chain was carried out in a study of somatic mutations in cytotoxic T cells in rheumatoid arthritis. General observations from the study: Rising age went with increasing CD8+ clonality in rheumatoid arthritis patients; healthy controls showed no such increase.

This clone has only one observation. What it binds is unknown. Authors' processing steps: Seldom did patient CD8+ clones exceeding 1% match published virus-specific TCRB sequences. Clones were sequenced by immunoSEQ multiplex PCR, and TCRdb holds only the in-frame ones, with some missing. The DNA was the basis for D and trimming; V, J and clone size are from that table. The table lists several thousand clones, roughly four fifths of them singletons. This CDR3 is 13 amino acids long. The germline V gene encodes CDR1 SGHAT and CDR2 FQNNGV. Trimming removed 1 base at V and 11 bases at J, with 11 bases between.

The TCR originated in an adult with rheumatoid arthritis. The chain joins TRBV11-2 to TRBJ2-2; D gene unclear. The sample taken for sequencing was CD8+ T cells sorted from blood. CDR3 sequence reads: CASSLGQPSELFF. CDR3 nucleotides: TGTGCCAGCAGCTTAGGGCAGCCCAGCGAGCTGTTTTTT.